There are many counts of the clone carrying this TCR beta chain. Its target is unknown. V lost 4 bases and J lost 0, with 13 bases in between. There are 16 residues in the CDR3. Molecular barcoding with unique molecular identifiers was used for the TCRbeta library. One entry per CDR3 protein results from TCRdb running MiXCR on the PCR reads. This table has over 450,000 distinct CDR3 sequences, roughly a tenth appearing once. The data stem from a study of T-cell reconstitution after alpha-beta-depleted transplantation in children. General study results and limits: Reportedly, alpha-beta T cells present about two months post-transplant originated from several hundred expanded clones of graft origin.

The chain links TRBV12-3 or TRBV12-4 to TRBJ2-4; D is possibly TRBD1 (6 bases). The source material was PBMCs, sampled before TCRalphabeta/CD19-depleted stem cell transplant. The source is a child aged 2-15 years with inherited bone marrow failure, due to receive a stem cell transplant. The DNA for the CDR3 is TGTGCCAGCAGTTCAGGACAGATACTAGCCAAAAACATTCAGTACTTC. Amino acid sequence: CASSSGQILAKNIQYF.